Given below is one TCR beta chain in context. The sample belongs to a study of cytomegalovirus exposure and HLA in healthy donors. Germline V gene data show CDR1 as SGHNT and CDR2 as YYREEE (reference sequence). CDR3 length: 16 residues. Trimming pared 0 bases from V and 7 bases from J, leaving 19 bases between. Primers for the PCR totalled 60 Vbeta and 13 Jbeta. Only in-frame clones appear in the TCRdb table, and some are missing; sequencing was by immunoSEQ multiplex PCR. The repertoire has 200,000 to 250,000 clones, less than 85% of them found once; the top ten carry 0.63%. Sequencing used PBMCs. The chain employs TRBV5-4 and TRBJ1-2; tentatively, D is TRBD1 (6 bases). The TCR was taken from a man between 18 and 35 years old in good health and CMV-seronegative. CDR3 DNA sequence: TGTGCCAGCAGCTTGGGGGGGGGCATAGGCGTTAGTGGCTACACCTTC. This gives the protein CASSLGGGIGVSGYTF.